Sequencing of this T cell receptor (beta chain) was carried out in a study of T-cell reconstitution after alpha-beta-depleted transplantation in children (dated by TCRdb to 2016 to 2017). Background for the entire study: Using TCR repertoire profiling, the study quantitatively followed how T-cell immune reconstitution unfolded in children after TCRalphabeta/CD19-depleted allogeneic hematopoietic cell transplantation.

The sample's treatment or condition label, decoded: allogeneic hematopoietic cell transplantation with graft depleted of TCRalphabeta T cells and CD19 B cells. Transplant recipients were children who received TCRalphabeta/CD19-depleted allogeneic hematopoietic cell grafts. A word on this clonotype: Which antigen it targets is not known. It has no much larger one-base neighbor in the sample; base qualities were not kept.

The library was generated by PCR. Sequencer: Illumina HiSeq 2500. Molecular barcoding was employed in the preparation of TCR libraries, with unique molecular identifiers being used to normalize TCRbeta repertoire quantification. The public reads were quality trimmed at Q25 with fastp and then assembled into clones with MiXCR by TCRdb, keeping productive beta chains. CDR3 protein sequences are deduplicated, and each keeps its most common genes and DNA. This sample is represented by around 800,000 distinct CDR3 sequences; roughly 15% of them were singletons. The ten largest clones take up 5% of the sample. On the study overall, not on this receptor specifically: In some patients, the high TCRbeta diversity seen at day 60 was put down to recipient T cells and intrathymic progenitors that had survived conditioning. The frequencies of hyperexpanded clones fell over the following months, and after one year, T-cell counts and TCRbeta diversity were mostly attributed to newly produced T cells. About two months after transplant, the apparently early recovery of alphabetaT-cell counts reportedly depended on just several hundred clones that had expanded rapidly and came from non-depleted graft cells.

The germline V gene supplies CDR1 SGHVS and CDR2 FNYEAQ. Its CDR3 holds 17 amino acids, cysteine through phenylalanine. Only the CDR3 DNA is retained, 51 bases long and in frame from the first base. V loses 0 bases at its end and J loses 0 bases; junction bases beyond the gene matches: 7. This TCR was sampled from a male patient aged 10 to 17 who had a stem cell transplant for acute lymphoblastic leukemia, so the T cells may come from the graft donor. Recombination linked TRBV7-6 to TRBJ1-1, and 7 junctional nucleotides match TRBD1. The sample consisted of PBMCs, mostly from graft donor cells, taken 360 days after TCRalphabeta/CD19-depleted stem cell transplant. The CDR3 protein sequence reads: CASSLALAGGMNTEAFF. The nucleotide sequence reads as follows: TGTGCCAGCAGCTTAGCGCTGGCAGGGGGTATGAACACTGAAGCTTTCTTT.